This T cell receptor beta chain was recorded in a study of cytomegalovirus exposure and HLA in healthy donors. With 60 Vbeta and 13 Jbeta primers, the PCR was carried out. Generated by immunoSEQ multiplex PCR, the TCRdb table keeps only in-frame clones and is missing some. This sample contains 150,000 to 200,000 clones. The CDR3 has 13 amino acids. The germline CDR1 and CDR2 sequences are SGHDN and FVKESK. Trimming cost V 4 bases and J 7 bases; bases outside gene matches: 6. The sequence was obtained from a man younger than 40 in good health and CMV-seronegative. This sequence joins TRBV14 and TRBJ1-1, with TRBD1 identical over 7 bases. Material: PBMCs. CDR3 protein: CASSRRGGGEAFF. The CDR3 DNA sequence: TGTGCCAGCAGCCGACGAGGGGGCGGTGAAGCTTTCTTT.